This T cell receptor (beta chain) was recovered during a study of T cells after yellow fever vaccination. Findings of the study overall: Abundant clonotypes from the bulk population could get into FACS-sorted repertoires as contaminants. By day 5 rather than day 15, the secondary response had peaked, though it was weaker.

At least ten counts were recorded for this clonotype. Its antigen is unidentified. Template switching with 5'RACE generated the TCR cDNA and added a universal primer site and UMIs. TCRdb reprocessed the 5' RACE reads with MiXCR, giving one entry per CDR3 protein. The sample carries 250,000 to 300,000 distinct CDR3 sequences, approximately 5.2% recorded once. The V end was cut by 6 bases, the J end by 7 bases, with 20 bases between. The germline gives CDR1 PRHDT, CDR2 FYEKMQ (reference sequence). This CDR3 contains 15 residues. The TCR sequence derives from a man younger than 30 who received the YFV17D yellow fever vaccine. This chain joins TRBV13 and TRBJ2-3, with D maybe TRBD2 (7 bases). The input for sequencing was CD4+ T cells sorted from PBMCs, taken on the day of the yellow fever booster vaccination. CDR3 in DNA: TGTGCCAGCAGGAGGGGCGGCGGGGGCCCGCATACGCAGTATTTT. This codes for CASRRGGGGPHTQYF.